This T cell receptor beta chain was identified in a study of blood T cell repertoires in COVID-19. Study summary: Sites across the United States, Italy and Spain contributed samples from acute and convalescent COVID-19. The cDNA or gDNA used as material had been derived from T cells, B-cell-depleted T cells, or PBMCs.

This clone was seen only once. As handled by the study authors: For nucleated cells, counts were estimated from reference gene primer amplification. Assay used: immunoSEQ multiplex PCR; TCRdb lists only in-frame clones, some missing. V and J calls and clone size follow that table, whereas D and trimming were derived from the DNA. Of roughly 190,000 clones listed, about 86% are singletons. Trimming shortened V by 2 bases and J by 8 bases, and 7 bases separated the two germline ends. Germline assignment: CDR1 MDHEN and CDR2 SYDVKM. The CDR3 covers 13 residues. Material: peripheral blood. The chain joins TRBV28 to TRBJ1-6; D may be TRBD1 (6 bases). The clonotype originates from a woman older than 75 in a cohort sampled during active or convalescent COVID-19. The CDR3 sequence is CASSLNRDSPLHF. The CDR3 nucleotides are TGTGCCAGCAGTTTAAACAGGGATTCACCCCTCCACTTT.